The 15 T cell receptor beta chains below all came from one sample that was sequenced in a study of neurological immune-mediated disorders (dated 2019 in TCRdb). The library relied on 5' RACE. The sample was run on an Illumina HiSeq 2500. TCRdb reworked the public reads: Q25 trimming with fastp, MiXCR clone assembly, productive beta chains retained. Each entry is one CDR3 protein sequence, shown with its most common DNA and genes. This sample gives tens of thousands of distinct CDR3 sequences in total; 17% of them show up just once. The ten largest account for just over 15% of the sample. Sequencing was performed on PBMCs. These receptor sequences come from a woman between 35 and 50 years old in good health.

This clonotype was detected many times. The CDR3: CASSLRGGTGAQYF. CDR3 bases: TGTGCCAGCAGCTTAAGAGGGGGAACGGGGGCCCAGTACTTC. V and J are TRBV7-3 and TRBJ2-5; D is perhaps TRBD1 or TRBD2 (6 bases each). The V end was cut by 1 base, the J end by 9 bases, with 15 bases between. The germline V gene encodes CDR1 SGHTA and CDR2 FQGTGA. The CDR3 loop spans 14 amino acids.

At least ten counts were recorded for this clonotype. The V and J genes are TRBV5-4 and TRBJ2-1; tentative D call: TRBD2 (6 bases). This CDR3 is built from 15 residues. Between the trimmed V and J ends, which lost 0 bases and 3 bases, there was a span of 10 bases. Germline-derived CDR1 and CDR2 are SGHNT and YYREEE (reference sequence). The CDR3 protein is CASSLGSGRYNEQFF. The CDR3 DNA sequence: TGTGCCAGCAGCTTGGGTAGCGGTCGCTACAATGAGCAGTTCTTC. The full variable domain, completed using reference TRBV5-4 and TRBJ2-1, is ETGVTQSPTHLIKTRGQQVTLRCSSQSGHNTVSWYQQALGQGPQFIFQYYREEENGRGNFPPRFSGLQFPNYSSELNVNALELDDSALYLCASSLGSGRYNEQFFGPGTRLTVL.

The table lists this clonotype with a count of one. CDR3 sequence reads: CASSQTGPNTEAFF. The CDR3, as DNA: TGTGCCAGCAGCCAAACAGGGCCGAACACTGAAGCTTTCTTT. J is TRBJ1-1 and V is TRBV3-1; D is perhaps TRBD1 (6 bases). V lost 2 bases and J 1 base, leaving 8 bases between the germline ends. The CDR3 covers 14 residues. Germline-derived CDR1 and CDR2 are LGHDT and YNNKEL (reference sequence). The full variable domain, with the rest looked up from reference TRBV3-1 and TRBJ1-1, is DTAVSQTPKYLVTQMGNDKSIKCEQNLGHDTMYWYKQDSKKFLKIMFSYNNKELIINETVPNRFSPKSPDKAHLNLHINSLELGDSAVYFCASSQTGPNTEAFFGQGTRLTVV.

The table lists this clonotype with many counts. The chain carries TRBV20-1 and TRBJ1-1; TRBD1 matches at 7 bases. Trimming removed 2 bases from V and 1 base from J; junction bases left unmatched: 4. CDR3 size: 14 residues. Per germline, CDR1 DFQATT and CDR2 SNEGSKA (reference sequence). The CDR3 sequence: CSARRGQRNTEAFF. CDR3 in DNA: TGCAGTGCTAGACGGGGACAGAGGAACACTGAAGCTTTCTTT.

This clonotype was seen at least ten times. The chain carries TRBV9 and TRBJ1-1; D gene unclear. V was shortened by 4 bases and J by 3 bases, with 10 bases between the two germline ends. The CDR3 is made up of 13 amino acids. Germline lookup yields CDR1 SGDLS and CDR2 YYNGEE. The CDR3 region has the DNA TGTGCCAGCAGCCTGGGATCAGACACTGAAGCTTTCTTT. This codes for CASSLGSDTEAFF.

This clonotype was observed at least ten times. The V and J genes are TRBV10-3 and TRBJ2-3, with D maybe TRBD2 (6 bases). This CDR3 has 15 amino acids. V was pared by 2 bases and J by 9 bases, with 18 bases between. CDR1 and CDR2 (germline): ENHRY, SYGVKD. CDR3 DNA sequence: TGTGCCATCAGTGAGGACCCCACGCAGGCGGGGACGCAGTATTTT. It specifies CAISEDPTQAGTQYF.

The sample holds many counts of this clonotype. The rearrangement uses TRBV20-1 and TRBJ2-7, with D uncertain. The CDR3 sequence is 14 residues long. Germline lookup yields CDR1 DFQATT and CDR2 SNEGSKA (reference sequence). Trimming took 1 base from V and 7 from J, leaving 17 bases between them. The DNA for the CDR3 is TGCAGTGCTAGAGTGGCCTCCAGAGAATGGGAGCAGTACTTC. It codes for CSARVASREWEQYF.

This clonotype was counted at least ten times. The J gene is TRBJ1-1, the V gene TRBV6-1; weak D call: TRBD1 (5 bases). The CDR3 length is 14 residues. Germline values: CDR1 MNHNS, CDR2 SASEGT. The V end was cut by 2 bases, the J end by 3 bases, with 10 bases between. The CDR3 region is CASSELGQYTEAFF. The CDR3, as DNA: TGTGCCAGCAGTGAACTGGGGCAATACACTGAAGCTTTCTTT.

This clonotype has ten or more counts. The chain combines TRBV18 with TRBJ2-3, with 9 bases fitting TRBD2. The ends lost 3 bases at V and 3 bases at J; junction bases unmatched: 4. The CDR3 length is 15 residues. Per germline, CDR1 KGHSH and CDR2 LQKENI. The CDR3 spells CASSPLAGITDTQYF. Here the CDR3 DNA reads TGTGCCAGCTCACCCCTAGCGGGGATTACAGATACGCAGTATTTT. Full variable domain (remainder filled in from reference TRBV18 and TRBJ2-3): NAGVMQNPRHLVRRRGQEARLRCSPMKGHSHVYWYRQLPEEGLKFMVYLQKENIIDESGMPKERFSAEFPKEGPSILRIQQVVRGDSAAYFCASSPLAGITDTQYFGPGTRLTVL.

In its sample, this clonotype was seen many times. V gene TRBV6-5 combines with J gene TRBJ1-3; a possible D gene is TRBD1 (5 bases). CDR1 and CDR2 from the germline V gene are MNHEY and SVGAGI. The CDR3 has 12 amino acids. Trimming took off 6 bases at V and 7 bases at J, with 10 bases between the two ends. The CDR3 is CASRGAGNTIYF. The CDR3 DNA reads as TGTGCCAGCAGAGGGGCCGGGAACACCATATATTTT.

In its sample, this clonotype was seen many times. The rearrangement joins TRBV4-3 to TRBJ1-6; D unclear. Germline V gene lookup returns CDR1 LGHNA and CDR2 YSLEER. The CDR3 totals 13 residues. Deletions cut 0 bases from V and 9 bases from J, with 6 bases between. The CDR3 sequence is CASSQDKGSPLHF. The CDR3 bases are TGCGCCAGCAGCCAAGACAAGGGTTCACCCCTCCACTTT.

This clonotype appeared many times. The rearrangement uses TRBV7-3 and TRBJ2-3; D gene ambiguous. The germline gives CDR1 SGHTA, CDR2 FQGTGA. The CDR3 loop spans 14 amino acids. Trimming removed 2 bases at V and 5 bases at J, with 11 bases between. CDR3 DNA sequence: TGTGCCAGCAGCTTACGGTCTCCGTTAGATACGCAGTATTTT. Translation: CASSLRSPLDTQYF.

This clonotype has just a few counts. The chain is built from TRBV7-2 and TRBJ2-7; maybe TRBD1 (5 bases). This CDR3 comprises 12 residues. V was clipped by 3 bases and J by 4 bases, with 7 bases between them. From germline, CDR1 is SGHTA and CDR2 FQGNSA. The CDR3 is CASSFSGYEQYV. In DNA form, the CDR3 reads TGTGCCAGCAGCTTCTCAGGGTACGAGCAGTACGTC.

This clonotype appeared many times. The chain carries TRBV4-2 and TRBJ1-2; no clear D. There are 13 residues in the CDR3. Germline V lookup: CDR1 LGHNA, CDR2 YNFKEQ. Trimming pared 4 bases from V and 7 bases from J, leaving 13 bases between. The CDR3 DNA reads as TGTGCCAGCAGCCTGACCCGGGAACTTGGCTACACCTTC. Its translation: CASSLTRELGYTF.

Many counts were recorded for this clonotype. CDR3 sequence: CASSGGWGTGQYEQYF. The CDR3 DNA sequence: TGTGCCAGCAGTGGAGGCTGGGGGACAGGGCAGTACGAGCAGTACTTC. This chain connects TRBV2 to TRBJ2-7, with 9 nucleotides matching TRBD1. The CDR3 sequence is 16 residues long. Germline assignment: CDR1 SNHLY and CDR2 FYNNEI. Trimming cost V 4 bases and J 4 bases; bases outside gene matches: 11.